These 10 T cell receptor beta chains were sequenced from one sample in a study of blood T cell repertoires in COVID-19. The data were produced by immunoSEQ multiplex PCR, yet TCRdb's version contains in-frame clones alone and is incomplete. The table records 110,000 to 150,000 clones, around 81% of them present only once. The sample was peripheral blood. The receptors originated from a woman in her fifties or sixties with acute or convalescent COVID-19.

The rearrangement uses TRBV28 and TRBJ1-2, with D perhaps TRBD1 (5 bases). CDR1 and CDR2 (germline): MDHEN, SYDVKM. Deletions cut 3 bases from V and 6 bases from J, with 17 bases between. The CDR3 has 15 residues. The CDR3 nucleotides read TGTGCCAGCAGTTTTAGTGGCAGGGTAGTAAATGGCTACACCTTC. Its protein is CASSFSGRVVNGYTF.

This sequence joins TRBV7-9 and TRBJ2-3, with D perhaps TRBD1 (6 bases). This CDR3 contains 17 residues. V was cut by 0 bases and J by 0 bases, with 13 bases left in between. In germline, CDR1 is SEHNR, CDR2 FQNEAQ (reference sequence). Here the CDR3 reads CASSLATWDISTDTQYF. The CDR3 DNA follows: TGTGCCAGCAGCTTAGCGACTTGGGACATTAGCACAGATACGCAGTATTTT.

This chain joins TRBV6-1 and TRBJ1-6; D is undetermined. This CDR3 contains 13 residues. Trimming took 2 bases from V and 10 from J, leaving 9 bases between them. Germline loops: CDR1 MNHNS, CDR2 SASEGT. The CDR3 DNA is TGTGCCAGCAGTGAACCTGGGAGCTCACCCCTCCACTTT. Translation: CASSEPGSSPLHF.

The chain carries TRBV5-1 and TRBJ2-3, with 12 positions matching TRBD2. V was pared by 0 bases and J by 0 bases, with 2 bases of the junction left unmatched. Looked up from germline, CDR1 is SGHRS and CDR2 is YFSETQ. The CDR3 contains 17 residues. The CDR3 sequence is CASSLGTSGVSTDTQYF. DNA of the CDR3: TGCGCCAGCAGCTTGGGGACTAGCGGGGTCAGCACAGATACGCAGTATTTT.

This sequence joins TRBV7-2 and TRBJ1-3; tentative D call: TRBD1 (6 bases). Trimming removed 3 bases from V and 2 bases from J, with 14 bases in between. The germline V gene encodes CDR1 SGHTA and CDR2 FQGNSA. CDR3 length: 16 amino acids. In DNA, the CDR3 is TGTGCCAGCAGCTTTTACAGGGAAATCGCTGGAAACACCATATATTTT. It is translated as CASSFYREIAGNTIYF.

The chain is built from TRBV9 and TRBJ1-3, with D possibly matching TRBD1 (6 bases). With 4 bases removed from V and 4 bases from J, the gap between germline ends came to 18 bases. This CDR3 comprises 16 residues. CDR1 and CDR2 (germline): SGDLS, YYNGEE. CDR3 residues: CASSQQGGEEGNTIYF. The CDR3 region has the DNA TGTGCCAGCAGCCAACAAGGGGGAGAGGAAGGAAACACCATATATTTT.

The chain employs TRBV7-3 and TRBJ2-3; TRBD2 matches 8 bases. The CDR3 length is 15 residues. Germline V gives CDR1 SGHTA, CDR2 FQGTGA. J was trimmed by 5 bases and V by 5 bases; bases with no gene match: 9. The CDR3 nucleotides read TGTGCCAGCAGCCTATCCTCGGGAGGGTTAGATACGCAGTATTTT. Protein: CASSLSSGGLDTQYF.

As regards this clone: Relative to the germline gene, one junction end is altered; a read error may explain this. J is TRBJ2-3 and V is TRBV11-3; 11 positions agree with TRBD2. Per the germline V gene, CDR1 is SGHNT and CDR2 is YENEEA. The CDR3 is 16 residues long. The chain's CDR3 is CASSLGLAGYADTQYF. Written as DNA, the CDR3 is TGTGCCAGCAGTTTAGGACTAGCGGGCTATGCGGATACGCAGTATTTT.

The V and J genes are TRBV6-1 and TRBJ2-2; 9 bases match TRBD1. CDR3 length: 16 residues. Germline trimming cut 4 bases from V and 6 bases from J; bases unmatched to any gene: 9. The germline V gene has CDR1 MNHNS and CDR2 SASEGT. The CDR3 spells CASSGSTGGVPGELFF. The CDR3 nucleotides read TGTGCCAGCAGTGGTTCAACAGGGGGCGTGCCCGGGGAGCTGTTTTTT.

This chain links TRBV7-7 with TRBJ2-3; D is unclear. The V end lost 1 base, the J end lost 0 bases, and 17 bases lay between the germline ends. This CDR3 spans 18 amino acids. Germline V gene sequence: CDR1 SSHAT, CDR2 FNYEAQ (reference sequence). The CDR3 DNA follows: TGTGCCAGCAGCTTAGTTTGTCCGCTAGTCTCTAGCACAGATACGCAGTATTTT. Protein sequence: CASSLVCPLVSSTDTQYF.